A single sample gave rise to the 3 T cell receptor beta chains below, sequenced in a study of cytomegalovirus exposure and HLA in healthy donors. Primers included in the PCR were 60 Vbeta and 13 Jbeta primers. Sequenced by immunoSEQ multiplex PCR; TCRdb stores in-frame clones only, minus some. In the table there are roughly 120,000 clones, roughly 71% of which are singletons. The sequenced sample consisted of PBMCs. These receptors were obtained from a woman aged 50 to 60 in good health and CMV-seropositive.

This clone came up a few times. The genes are TRBV6-6 and TRBJ1-5; 8 bases fit TRBD1. The CDR3 runs to 15 residues. Trimming at V came to 4 bases and at J to 0 bases, leaving 2 bases not matched to a gene. From germline, CDR1 is MNHNY and CDR2 SVGAGI (reference sequence). The chain's CDR3 is CASSWDRNSNQPQHF. The CDR3 DNA reads TGTGCCAGCAGTTGGGACAGGAATAGCAATCAGCCCCAGCATTTT.

This clone was found a few times. CDR3 loop: CSALTGETQYF. The CDR3 DNA sequence: TGCAGTGCTCTCACGGGGGAGACCCAGTACTTC. This chain links TRBV20-1 with TRBJ2-5; D is possibly TRBD2 (5 bases). The CDR3 sequence is 11 residues long. CDR1 and CDR2 from the germline V gene are DFQATT and SNEGSKA (reference sequence). V dropped 5 bases and J dropped 5 bases, with 9 bases sitting between them.

This chain joins TRBV29-1 and TRBJ2-7, with 7 bases matching TRBD1. V shed 5 bases, J shed 0 bases, and the junction held 4 bases outside the gene matches. In germline, CDR1 is SQVTM, CDR2 ANQGSEA. The CDR3 runs to 13 residues. CDR3 protein: CSVPGQNSYEQYF. The CDR3 coding sequence is TGCAGCGTTCCGGGACAGAACTCCTACGAGCAGTACTTC.